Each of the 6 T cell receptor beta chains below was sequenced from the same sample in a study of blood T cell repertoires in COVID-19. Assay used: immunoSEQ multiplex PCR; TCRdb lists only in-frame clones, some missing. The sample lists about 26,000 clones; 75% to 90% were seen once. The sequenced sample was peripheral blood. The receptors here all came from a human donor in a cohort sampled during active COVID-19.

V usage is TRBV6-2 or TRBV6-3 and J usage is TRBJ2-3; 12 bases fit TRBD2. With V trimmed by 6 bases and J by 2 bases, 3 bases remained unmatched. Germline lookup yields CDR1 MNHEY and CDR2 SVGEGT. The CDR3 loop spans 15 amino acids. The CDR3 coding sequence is TGTGCCAGCAGCTGGACTAGCGGGGTCACAGATACGCAGTATTTT. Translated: CASSWTSGVTDTQYF.

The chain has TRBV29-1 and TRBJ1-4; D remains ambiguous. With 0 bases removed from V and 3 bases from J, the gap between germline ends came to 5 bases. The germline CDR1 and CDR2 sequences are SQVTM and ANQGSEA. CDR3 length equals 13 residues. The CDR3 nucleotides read TGCAGCGTTGAAGACACGGCTAATGAAAAACTGTTTTTT. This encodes CSVEDTANEKLFF. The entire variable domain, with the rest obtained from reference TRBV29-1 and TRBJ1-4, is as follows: SAVISQKPSRDICQRGTSLTIQCQVDSQVTMMFWYRQQPGQSLTLIATANQGSEATYESGFVIDKFPISRPNLTFSTLTVSNMSPEDSSIYLCSVEDTANEKLFFGSGTQLSVL.

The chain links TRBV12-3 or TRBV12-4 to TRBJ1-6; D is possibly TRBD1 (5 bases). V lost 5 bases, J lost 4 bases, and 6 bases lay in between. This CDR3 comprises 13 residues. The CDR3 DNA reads TGTGCCAGCAGTAGACAGTATAATTCACCCCTCCACTTT. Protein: CASSRQYNSPLHF.

The CDR3: CASSLSRGNQPQHF. The CDR3 DNA reads TGTGCCAGCAGTTTATCCCGGGGAAATCAGCCCCAGCATTTT. The J gene is TRBJ1-5, the V gene TRBV28, with unresolved D. Per the germline V gene, CDR1 is MDHEN and CDR2 is SYDVKM. The CDR3 is made up of 14 amino acids. Trimming took off 1 base at V and 4 bases at J, with 8 bases between the two ends. The full variable domain, in which reference TRBV28 and TRBJ1-5 provide the parts outside the CDR3, is DVKVTQSSRYLVKRTGEKVFLECVQDMDHENMFWYRQDPGLGLRLIYFSYDVKMKEKGDIPEGYSVSREKKERFSLILESASTNQTSMYLCASSLSRGNQPQHFGDGTRLSIL.

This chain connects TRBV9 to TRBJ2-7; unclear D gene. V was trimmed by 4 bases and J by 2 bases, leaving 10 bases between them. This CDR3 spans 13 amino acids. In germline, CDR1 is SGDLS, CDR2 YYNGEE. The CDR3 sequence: CASSSGSPYEQYF. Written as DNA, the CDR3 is TGTGCCAGCAGCTCGGGTAGTCCCTACGAGCAGTACTTC.

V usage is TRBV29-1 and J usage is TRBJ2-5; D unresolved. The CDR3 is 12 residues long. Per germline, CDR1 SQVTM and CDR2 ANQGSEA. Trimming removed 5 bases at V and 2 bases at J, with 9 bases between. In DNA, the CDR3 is TGCAGCGTTTATAGCCGTCAAGAGACCCAGTACTTC. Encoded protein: CSVYSRQETQYF.